These T cell receptor beta chains were read from a single sample in a study of human T cells and chemical hapten exposure. TCRdb analysed the RACE reads with MiXCR anew, one entry per CDR3 protein. The repertoire has 65,000 to 90,000 distinct CDR3 sequences, 6.6% of them found once; the top ten carry 1.3%. The sample in question was whole blood, obtained in connection with sensitization to the hapten diphenylcyclopropenone (DPC). The source of these receptors is a woman aged 25-40 years with alopecia areata. Some clones in this sample may be carry-over from other donors' samples. Both conserved end residues are part of each CDR3. Fields, in order: V gene, J gene, clone size, D gene, CDR3 protein, CDR3 DNA. D genes are given only for firm matches. Rows may omit the clone size; those that give it use once, few, many or a size class.

v_call: TRBV30; j_call: TRBJ1-4; clone_size: .; d_call: TRBD1; cdr3_aa: CAWNKGQSNEKLFF; cdr3_nt: TGTGCCTGGAACAAGGGACAGTCTAATGAAAAACTGTTTTTT
v_call: TRBV9; j_call: TRBJ1-6; clone_size: many; d_call: TRBD1; cdr3_aa: CASSVAGTADSPLHF; cdr3_nt: TGTGCCAGCAGCGTAGCCGGGACAGCCGATTCACCCCTCCACTTT
v_call: TRBV20-1; j_call: TRBJ1-1; clone_size: .; d_call: .; cdr3_aa: CSAVDPVQGNTEAFF; cdr3_nt: TGCAGTGCTGTCGATCCGGTACAGGGGAACACTGAAGCTTTCTTT
v_call: TRBV11-3; j_call: TRBJ2-1; clone_size: many; d_call: TRBD2; cdr3_aa: CASSPREGRAYNEQFF; cdr3_nt: TGTGCCAGCAGCCCGAGGGAGGGAAGGGCGTACAATGAGCAGTTCTTC
v_call: TRBV2; j_call: TRBJ2-3; clone_size: many; d_call: .; cdr3_aa: CASGTYTDTQYF; cdr3_nt: TGTGCCAGCGGGACATACACAGATACGCAGTATTTT
v_call: TRBV18; j_call: TRBJ1-1; clone_size: many; d_call: TRBD1; cdr3_aa: CASSPRTGSTEAFF; cdr3_nt: TGTGCCAGCTCACCGCGGACAGGCAGTACTGAAGCTTTCTTT
v_call: TRBV6-5; j_call: TRBJ2-7; clone_size: many; d_call: .; cdr3_aa: CASIPRDGVRSGVDYEQYF; cdr3_nt: TGTGCCAGCATCCCCCGGGACGGCGTACGAAGTGGGGTAGACTACGAGCAGTACTTC
v_call: TRBV28; j_call: TRBJ1-4; clone_size: many; d_call: .; cdr3_aa: CASSSPGGEKLFF; cdr3_nt: TGTGCCAGCAGTTCCCCCGGAGGTGAAAAACTGTTTTTT
v_call: TRBV4-1; j_call: TRBJ2-7; clone_size: many; d_call: TRBD1; cdr3_aa: CASSQDRGTGNYEQYF; cdr3_nt: TGCGCCAGCAGCCAAGATAGAGGGACAGGGAACTACGAGCAGTACTTC
v_call: TRBV19; j_call: TRBJ2-7; clone_size: .; d_call: .; cdr3_aa: CASRPGLGAVYEQYF; cdr3_nt: TGTGCCAGTAGGCCGGGACTGGGGGCTGTTTACGAGCAGTACTTC
v_call: TRBV20-1; j_call: TRBJ1-4; clone_size: .; d_call: .; cdr3_aa: CSAVGGPTNEKLFF; cdr3_nt: TGCAGTGCCGTGGGGGGACCGACAAATGAAAAACTGTTTTTT
v_call: TRBV20-1; j_call: TRBJ1-2; clone_size: many; d_call: .; cdr3_aa: CSARSRAVRLNYGYTF; cdr3_nt: TGCAGTGCTAGGTCCCGGGCAGTGAGACTGAACTATGGCTACACCTTC
v_call: TRBV3-1; j_call: TRBJ2-7; clone_size: many; d_call: .; cdr3_aa: CASSQDSSAEQYF; cdr3_nt: TGTGCCAGCAGCCAAGATTCTTCGGCAGAGCAGTACTTC
v_call: TRBV11-2; j_call: TRBJ1-6; clone_size: many; d_call: .; cdr3_aa: CASSLESGFNSPLHF; cdr3_nt: TGTGCCAGCAGCTTAGAATCCGGCTTTAATTCACCCCTCCACTTT
v_call: TRBV7-9; j_call: TRBJ2-3; clone_size: many; d_call: TRBD1; cdr3_aa: CASSLDPGQGTDTQYF; cdr3_nt: TGTGCCAGCAGCTTAGATCCGGGACAGGGCACAGATACGCAGTATTTT
v_call: TRBV2; j_call: TRBJ1-4; clone_size: many; d_call: .; cdr3_aa: CASSDPATNEKLFF; cdr3_nt: TGTGCCAGCAGTGATCCAGCGACTAATGAAAAACTGTTTTTT
v_call: TRBV12-3/TRBV12-4; j_call: TRBJ2-3; clone_size: many; d_call: TRBD2; cdr3_aa: CASRGGLAETDTQYF; cdr3_nt: TGTGCCAGCAGGGGGGGACTAGCGGAGACAGATACGCAGTATTTT
v_call: TRBV6-5; j_call: TRBJ2-1; clone_size: many; d_call: .; cdr3_aa: CASWIGPYNEQFF; cdr3_nt: TGTGCCAGCTGGATTGGCCCCTACAATGAGCAGTTCTTC
v_call: TRBV6-2/TRBV6-3; j_call: TRBJ1-5; clone_size: many; d_call: .; cdr3_aa: CASSRDIYQPQHF; cdr3_nt: TGTGCCAGCAGTAGAGACATTTATCAGCCCCAGCATTTT
v_call: TRBV9; j_call: TRBJ2-2; clone_size: few; d_call: TRBD1; cdr3_aa: CASSKQGQAKTGELFF; cdr3_nt: TGTGCCAGCAGCAAACAGGGACAGGCTAAGACCGGGGAGCTGTTTTTT
v_call: TRBV7-2; j_call: TRBJ1-3; clone_size: many; d_call: .; cdr3_aa: CASSLQGGLSGNTIYF; cdr3_nt: TGTGCCAGCAGCTTACAAGGGGGTCTCTCTGGAAACACCATATATTTT
v_call: TRBV21-1; j_call: TRBJ2-6; clone_size: few; d_call: .; cdr3_aa: CASSKARGGTGSGANVLTF; cdr3_nt: TGTGCCAGCAGCAAAGCGCGGGGAGGGACCGGCTCTGGGGCCAACGTCCTGACTTTC
v_call: TRBV5-1; j_call: TRBJ2-4; clone_size: few; d_call: .; cdr3_aa: CASSPKSNSKNIQYF; cdr3_nt: TGCGCCAGCAGCCCGAAGAGTAATTCCAAAAACATTCAGTACTTC
v_call: TRBV6-6; j_call: TRBJ2-4; clone_size: many; d_call: .; cdr3_aa: CASSYSIAKNIQYF; cdr3_nt: TGTGCCAGCAGTTACTCAATAGCCAAAAACATTCAGTACTTC
v_call: TRBV6-5; j_call: TRBJ1-2; clone_size: many; d_call: TRBD1; cdr3_aa: CASSWVAGGNYGYTF; cdr3_nt: TGTGCCAGCAGTTGGGTGGCAGGGGGCAACTATGGCTACACCTTC
v_call: TRBV6-1; j_call: TRBJ2-5; clone_size: few; d_call: TRBD2; cdr3_aa: CASRDGLANQETQYF; cdr3_nt: TGTGCCAGCAGAGATGGACTAGCGAACCAAGAGACCCAGTACTTC
v_call: TRBV3-1; j_call: TRBJ1-2; clone_size: few; d_call: .; cdr3_aa: CASSQRGRVGYTF; cdr3_nt: TGTGCCAGCAGCCAACGGGGGCGGGTTGGCTACACCTTC
v_call: TRBV27; j_call: TRBJ2-7; clone_size: many; d_call: TRBD2; cdr3_aa: CASSSLSVGTTLYEQYF; cdr3_nt: TGTGCCAGCAGCAGTCTCTCCGTCGGGACTACCCTATACGAGCAGTACTTC
v_call: TRBV5-1; j_call: TRBJ2-1; clone_size: many; d_call: TRBD1; cdr3_aa: CASSFTGGNEQFF; cdr3_nt: TGCGCCAGCAGCTTTACAGGGGGGAATGAGCAGTTCTTC
v_call: TRBV6-5; j_call: TRBJ1-1; clone_size: .; d_call: .; cdr3_aa: CASSYRTEAFF; cdr3_nt: TGTGCCAGCAGTTACAGAACTGAAGCTTTCTTT
v_call: TRBV4-2; j_call: TRBJ1-2; clone_size: .; d_call: .; cdr3_aa: CASSQGFLGDGYTF; cdr3_nt: TGTGCCAGCAGCCAAGGCTTTCTCGGGGATGGCTACACCTTC
v_call: TRBV2; j_call: TRBJ1-1; clone_size: few; d_call: .; cdr3_aa: CASSEALVGGLTEAFF; cdr3_nt: TGTGCCAGCAGTGAAGCCCTGGTAGGGGGTCTCACTGAAGCTTTCTTT
v_call: TRBV18; j_call: TRBJ2-1; clone_size: few; d_call: TRBD1; cdr3_aa: CASSPPDRLAVNEQFF; cdr3_nt: TGTGCCAGCTCACCACCGGACAGGTTGGCCGTCAATGAGCAGTTCTTC
v_call: TRBV12-3/TRBV12-4; j_call: TRBJ1-2; clone_size: many; d_call: .; cdr3_aa: CASTRERSYGYTF; cdr3_nt: TGTGCCAGCACCCGAGAGCGCAGCTATGGCTACACCTTC
v_call: TRBV5-4; j_call: TRBJ2-3; clone_size: many; d_call: TRBD2; cdr3_aa: CASSLSRGGGTDTQYF; cdr3_nt: TGTGCCAGCAGCTTGTCCCGGGGGGGCGGCACAGATACGCAGTATTTT
v_call: TRBV6-5; j_call: TRBJ1-6; clone_size: .; d_call: .; cdr3_aa: CASSYPRGGGRNSPLHF; cdr3_nt: TGTGCCAGCAGTTACCCGAGGGGCGGGGGCCGTAATTCACCCCTCCACTTT
v_call: TRBV29-1; j_call: TRBJ1-5; clone_size: many; d_call: .; cdr3_aa: CSVEEGQGVQHF; cdr3_nt: TGCAGCGTTGAAGAAGGGCAAGGGGTCCAGCATTTT
v_call: TRBV6-5; j_call: TRBJ2-2; clone_size: many; d_call: TRBD2; cdr3_aa: CASSQPGLAGGPWAGELFF; cdr3_nt: TGTGCCAGCAGTCAGCCGGGACTAGCGGGGGGGCCATGGGCCGGGGAGCTGTTTTTT
v_call: TRBV11-1; j_call: TRBJ2-3; clone_size: many; d_call: .; cdr3_aa: CASSLDPGLRTDTQYF; cdr3_nt: TGTGCCAGCAGCTTAGATCCGGGGTTACGCACAGATACGCAGTATTTT
v_call: TRBV5-4; j_call: TRBJ2-7; clone_size: few; d_call: TRBD1; cdr3_aa: CASSFQTGVVQYF; cdr3_nt: TGTGCCAGCAGCTTTCAAACAGGGGTGGTGCAGTACTTC
v_call: TRBV19; j_call: TRBJ1-5; clone_size: .; d_call: .; cdr3_aa: CASSIDQGTGNQPQHF; cdr3_nt: TGTGCCAGTAGTATAGATCAGGGTACGGGCAATCAGCCCCAGCATTTT
v_call: TRBV29-1; j_call: TRBJ1-1; clone_size: many; d_call: .; cdr3_aa: CSVCVGLGTEAFF; cdr3_nt: TGCAGCGTATGTGTTGGGCTGGGCACTGAAGCTTTCTTT
v_call: TRBV3-1; j_call: TRBJ2-7; clone_size: many; d_call: TRBD1; cdr3_aa: CASSPGTGYLYEQYF; cdr3_nt: TGTGCCAGCAGCCCCGGGACAGGGTACCTCTACGAGCAGTACTTC
v_call: TRBV20-1; j_call: TRBJ2-7; clone_size: many; d_call: TRBD2; cdr3_aa: CSARVIPTSGRAYEQYF; cdr3_nt: TGCAGTGCTAGAGTAATCCCGACTAGCGGGAGGGCCTACGAGCAGTACTTC
v_call: TRBV7-8; j_call: TRBJ1-2; clone_size: few; d_call: TRBD1; cdr3_aa: CASSTNRGGNYGYTF; cdr3_nt: TGTGCCAGCAGCACGAACAGGGGTGGTAACTATGGCTACACCTTC
v_call: TRBV20-1; j_call: TRBJ1-1; clone_size: few; d_call: .; cdr3_aa: CSARWSVVNTEAFF; cdr3_nt: TGCAGTGCTAGGTGGTCAGTGGTCAACACTGAAGCTTTCTTT
v_call: TRBV12-3/TRBV12-4; j_call: TRBJ1-1; clone_size: many; d_call: .; cdr3_aa: CASSTTGRWDTEAFF; cdr3_nt: TGTGCCAGCAGTACTACAGGGCGGTGGGACACTGAAGCTTTCTTT
v_call: TRBV7-9; j_call: TRBJ1-1; clone_size: many; d_call: .; cdr3_aa: CASSFRTGRLRNTEAFF; cdr3_nt: TGTGCCAGCAGCTTCCGAACAGGGAGGCTTCGGAACACTGAAGCTTTCTTT
v_call: TRBV2; j_call: TRBJ2-1; clone_size: many; d_call: .; cdr3_aa: CASSSTQGMLNEQFF; cdr3_nt: TGTGCCAGCAGTTCTACCCAGGGAATGCTAAATGAGCAGTTCTTC
v_call: TRBV20-1; j_call: TRBJ1-5; clone_size: .; d_call: TRBD1; cdr3_aa: CSARGEWAGGASPQHF; cdr3_nt: TGCAGTGCTAGAGGGGAGTGGGCAGGGGGCGCGTCGCCCCAGCATTTT
v_call: TRBV19; j_call: TRBJ1-5; clone_size: many; d_call: .; cdr3_aa: CASSIERARQPQHF; cdr3_nt: TGTGCCAGTAGTATAGAGAGGGCCAGGCAGCCCCAGCATTTT